This TCR beta chain was obtained from a study of metastatic and nonmetastatic thyroid tumors. Whole-study results and caveats: As reported, TCR beta diversity in blood and tumor was significantly higher in malignant thyroid tumors than in benign nodules.

There were no patients who had received any treatment before thyroid surgery. Many counts were recorded for this clone. The antigen is not known. Germline V CDR1 and CDR2: SGHVS, FQNEAQ. The CDR3 contains 15 residues. Trimming stripped 5 bases from V and 0 bases from J, with 13 bases between. TCRdb re-analyzed the PCR reads using MiXCR. The data hold tens of thousands of clones, with 20% to 30% observed a single time. The sample taken for sequencing was tumor tissue. This chain joins TRBV7-8 and TRBJ1-1; D gene uncertain. The sequence derives from a female donor with papillary thyroid cancer or a benign thyroid nodule (not recorded which). Some clones in this sample may be carry-over from other donors' samples. This chain's CDR3 is CASSPSSTLNTEAFF. In nucleotides, the CDR3 is TGTGCCAGCAGCCCGTCGTCGACACTGAACACTGAAGCTTTCTTT.